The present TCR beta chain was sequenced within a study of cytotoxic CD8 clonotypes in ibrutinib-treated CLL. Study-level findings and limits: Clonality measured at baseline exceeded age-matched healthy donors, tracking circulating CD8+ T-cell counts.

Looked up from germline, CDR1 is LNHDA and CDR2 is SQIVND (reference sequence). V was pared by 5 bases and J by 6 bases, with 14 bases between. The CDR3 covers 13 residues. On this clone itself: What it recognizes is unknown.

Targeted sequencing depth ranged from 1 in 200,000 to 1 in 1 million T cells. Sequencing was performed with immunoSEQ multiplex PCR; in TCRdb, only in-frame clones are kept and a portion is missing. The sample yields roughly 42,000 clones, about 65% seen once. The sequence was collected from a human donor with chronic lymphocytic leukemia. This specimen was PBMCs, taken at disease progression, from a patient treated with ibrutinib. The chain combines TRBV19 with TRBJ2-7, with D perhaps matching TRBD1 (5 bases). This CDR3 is CASSPGRTTEQYF. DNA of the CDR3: TGTGCCAGTAGTCCTGGAAGGACAACCGAGCAGTACTTC.